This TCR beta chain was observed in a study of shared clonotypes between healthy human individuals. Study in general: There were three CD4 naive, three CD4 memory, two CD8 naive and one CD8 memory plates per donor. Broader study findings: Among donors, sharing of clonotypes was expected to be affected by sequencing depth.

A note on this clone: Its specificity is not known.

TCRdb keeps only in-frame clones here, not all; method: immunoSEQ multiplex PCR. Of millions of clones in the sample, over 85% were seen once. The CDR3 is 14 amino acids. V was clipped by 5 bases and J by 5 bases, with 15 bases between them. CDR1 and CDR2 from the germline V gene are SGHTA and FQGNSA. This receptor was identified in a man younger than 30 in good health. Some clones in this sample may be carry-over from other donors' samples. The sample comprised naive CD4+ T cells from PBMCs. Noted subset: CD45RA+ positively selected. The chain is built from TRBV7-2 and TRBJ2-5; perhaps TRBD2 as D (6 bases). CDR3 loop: CASSAGLSRETQYF. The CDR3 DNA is TGTGCCAGCAGCGCGGGACTCTCCCGGGAGACCCAGTACTTC. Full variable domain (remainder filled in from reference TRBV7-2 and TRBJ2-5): GAGVSQSPSNKVTEKGKDVELRCDPISGHTALYWYRQSLGQGLEFLIYFQGNSAPDKSGLPSDRFSAERTGGSVSTLTIQRTQQEDSAVYLCASSAGLSRETQYFGPGTRLLVL.